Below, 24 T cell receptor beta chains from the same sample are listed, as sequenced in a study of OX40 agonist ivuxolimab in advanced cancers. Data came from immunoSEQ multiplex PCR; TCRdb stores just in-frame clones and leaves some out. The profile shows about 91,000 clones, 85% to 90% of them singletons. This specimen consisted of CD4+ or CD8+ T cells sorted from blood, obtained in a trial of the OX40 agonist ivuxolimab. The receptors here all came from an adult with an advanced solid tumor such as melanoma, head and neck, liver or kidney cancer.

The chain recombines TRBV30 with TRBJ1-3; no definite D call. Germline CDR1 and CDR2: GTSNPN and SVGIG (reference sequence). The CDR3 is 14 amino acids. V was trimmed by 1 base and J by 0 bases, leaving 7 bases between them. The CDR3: CAWSGAFSGNTIYF. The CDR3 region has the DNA TGTGCCTGGAGTGGGGCCTTCTCTGGAAACACCATATATTTT.

The CDR3 sequence: CATSSRGLYQETQYF. CDR3 coding DNA: TGTGCCACCAGCTCTCGGGGACTCTACCAAGAGACCCAGTACTTC. The chain has TRBV15 and TRBJ2-5; D may be TRBD2 (6 bases). Trimming took 5 bases from V and 0 from J, leaving 13 bases between them. CDR1 and CDR2 (germline): LNHNV, YYDKDF (reference sequence). CDR3 size: 15 residues.

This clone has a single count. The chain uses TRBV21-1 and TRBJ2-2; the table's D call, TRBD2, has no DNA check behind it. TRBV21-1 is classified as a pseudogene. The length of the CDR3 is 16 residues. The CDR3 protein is CALLGSSGKVTGELFF. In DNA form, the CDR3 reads TGTGCCCTTCTGGGCTCGAGCGGCAAAGTCACCGGGGAGCTGTTTTTT.

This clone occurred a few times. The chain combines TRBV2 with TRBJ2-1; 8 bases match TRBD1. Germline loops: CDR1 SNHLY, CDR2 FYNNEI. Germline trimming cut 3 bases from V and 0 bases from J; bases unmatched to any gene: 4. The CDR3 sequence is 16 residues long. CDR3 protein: CASSEAGGYSYNEQFF. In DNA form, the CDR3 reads TGTGCCAGCAGTGAGGCAGGGGGCTACTCCTACAATGAGCAGTTCTTC.

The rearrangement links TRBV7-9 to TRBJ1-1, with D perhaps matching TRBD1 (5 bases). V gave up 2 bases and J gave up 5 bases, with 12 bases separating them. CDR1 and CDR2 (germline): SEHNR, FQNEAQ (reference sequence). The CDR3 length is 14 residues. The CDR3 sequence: CASSLNPRVTEAFF. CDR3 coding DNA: TGTGCCAGCAGCTTAAATCCCAGGGTAACTGAAGCTTTCTTT.

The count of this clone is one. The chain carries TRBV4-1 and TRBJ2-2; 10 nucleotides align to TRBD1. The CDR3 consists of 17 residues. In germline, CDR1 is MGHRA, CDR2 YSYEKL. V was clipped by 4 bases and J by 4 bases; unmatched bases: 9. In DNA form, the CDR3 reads TGCGCCAGCAGCCGCCGTCCCGGGACAGGGGCCACCGGGGAGCTGTTTTTT. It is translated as CASSRRPGTGATGELFF.

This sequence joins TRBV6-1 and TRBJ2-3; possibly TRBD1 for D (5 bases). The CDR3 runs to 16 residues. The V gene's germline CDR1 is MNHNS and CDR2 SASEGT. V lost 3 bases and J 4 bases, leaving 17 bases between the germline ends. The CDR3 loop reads CASSEPSQVRADTQYF. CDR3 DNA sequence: TGTGCCAGCAGTGAGCCGTCTCAGGTCAGGGCAGATACGCAGTATTTT.

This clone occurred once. CDR3 sequence reads: CASSPQWDQIEAFF. CDR3 nucleotide sequence: TGTGCCAGCAGCCCCCAGTGGGACCAGATTGAAGCTTTCTTT. The chain recombines TRBV9 with TRBJ1-1, with D maybe TRBD1 (5 bases). This CDR3 has 14 amino acids. The germline V and J ends were trimmed by 4 bases and 7 bases, with 17 bases remaining between them. The germline CDR1 and CDR2 sequences are SGDLS and YYNGEE.

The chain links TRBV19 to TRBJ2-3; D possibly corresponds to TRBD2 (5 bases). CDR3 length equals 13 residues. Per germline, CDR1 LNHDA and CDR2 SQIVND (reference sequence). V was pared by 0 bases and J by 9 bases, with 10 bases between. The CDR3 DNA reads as TGTGCCAGTAGTATAGACGAGGGTACCACGCAGTATTTT. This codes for CASSIDEGTTQYF.

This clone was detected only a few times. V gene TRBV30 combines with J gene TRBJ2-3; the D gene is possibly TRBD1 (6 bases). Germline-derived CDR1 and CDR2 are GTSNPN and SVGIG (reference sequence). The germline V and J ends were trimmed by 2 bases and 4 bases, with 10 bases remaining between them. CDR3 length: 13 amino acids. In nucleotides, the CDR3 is TGTGCCTGGAGTAGGGGGATCGCAGATACGCAGTATTTT. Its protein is CAWSRGIADTQYF.

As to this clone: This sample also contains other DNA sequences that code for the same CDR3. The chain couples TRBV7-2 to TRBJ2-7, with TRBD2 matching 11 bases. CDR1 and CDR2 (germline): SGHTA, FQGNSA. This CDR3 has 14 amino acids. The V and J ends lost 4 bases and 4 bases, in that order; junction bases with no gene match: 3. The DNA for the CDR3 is TGTGCCAGCAGCTCCGGGACTAGCGGATACGAGCAGTACTTC. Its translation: CASSSGTSGYEQYF.

The chain's CDR3 is CASSFLVSDTQYF. CDR3 DNA sequence: TGTGCCAGCAGCTTTTTAGTGTCAGATACGCAGTATTTT. The chain couples TRBV5-5 to TRBJ2-3; D is ambiguous. Germline CDR1 and CDR2: SGHKS and YYEKEE (reference sequence). V was trimmed by 2 bases and J by 4 bases, leaving 8 bases between them. The CDR3 is 13 amino acids.

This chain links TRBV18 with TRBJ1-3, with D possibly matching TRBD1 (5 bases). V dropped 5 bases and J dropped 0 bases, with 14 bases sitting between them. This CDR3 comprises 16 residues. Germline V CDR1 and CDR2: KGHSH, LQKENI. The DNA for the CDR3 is TGTGCCAGCTCAGCTGACAGACAATTCTCTGGAAACACCATATATTTT. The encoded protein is CASSADRQFSGNTIYF.

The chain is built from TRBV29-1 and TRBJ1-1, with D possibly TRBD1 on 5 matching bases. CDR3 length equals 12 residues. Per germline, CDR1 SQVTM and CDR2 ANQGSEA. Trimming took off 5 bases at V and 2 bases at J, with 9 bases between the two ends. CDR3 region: CSVLGQNTEAFF. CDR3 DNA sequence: TGCAGCGTTCTCGGACAAAACACTGAAGCTTTCTTT.

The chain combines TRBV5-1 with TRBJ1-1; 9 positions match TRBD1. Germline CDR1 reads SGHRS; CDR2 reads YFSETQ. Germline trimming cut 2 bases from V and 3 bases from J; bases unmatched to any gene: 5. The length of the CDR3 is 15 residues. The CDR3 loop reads CASSLQGASDTEAFF. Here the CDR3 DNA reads TGCGCCAGCAGCTTACAGGGGGCAAGTGACACTGAAGCTTTCTTT.

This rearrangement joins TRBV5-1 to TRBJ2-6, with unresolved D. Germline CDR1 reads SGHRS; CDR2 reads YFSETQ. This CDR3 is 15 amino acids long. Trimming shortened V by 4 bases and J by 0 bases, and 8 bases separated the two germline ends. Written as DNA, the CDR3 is TGCGCCAGCAGCCCGTCGAGCTCTGGGGCCAACGTCCTGACTTTC. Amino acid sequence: CASSPSSSGANVLTF. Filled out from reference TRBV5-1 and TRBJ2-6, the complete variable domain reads KAGVTQTPRYLIKTRGQQVTLSCSPISGHRSVSWYQQTPGQGLQFLFEYFSETQRNKGNFPGRFSGRQFSNSRSEMNVSTLELGDSALYLCASSPSSSGANVLTFGAGSRLTVL.

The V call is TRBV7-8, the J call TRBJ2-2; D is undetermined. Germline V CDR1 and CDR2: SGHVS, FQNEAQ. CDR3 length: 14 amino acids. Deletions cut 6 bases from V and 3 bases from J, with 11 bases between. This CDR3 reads CASRDRKDTGELFF. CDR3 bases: TGTGCCAGCAGGGATCGGAAAGACACCGGGGAGCTGTTTTTT.

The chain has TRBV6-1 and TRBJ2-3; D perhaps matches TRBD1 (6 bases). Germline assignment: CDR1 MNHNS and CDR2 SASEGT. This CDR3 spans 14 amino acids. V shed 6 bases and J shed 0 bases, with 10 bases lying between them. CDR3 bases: TGTGCCAGCAGGAGGACAGCTAGCACAGATACGCAGTATTTT. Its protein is CASRRTASTDTQYF.

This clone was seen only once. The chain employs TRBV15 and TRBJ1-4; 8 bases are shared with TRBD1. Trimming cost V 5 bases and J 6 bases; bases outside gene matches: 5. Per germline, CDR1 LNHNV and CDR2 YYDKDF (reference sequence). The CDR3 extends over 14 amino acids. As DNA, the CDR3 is TGTGCCACCAGCGAGGGACAGGAGCATGAAAAACTGTTTTTT. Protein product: CATSEGQEHEKLFF.

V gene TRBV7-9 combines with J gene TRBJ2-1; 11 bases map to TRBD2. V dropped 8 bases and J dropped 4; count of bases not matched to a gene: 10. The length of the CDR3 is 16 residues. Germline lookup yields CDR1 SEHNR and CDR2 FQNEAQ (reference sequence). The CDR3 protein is CASGAHSGRGYNEQFF. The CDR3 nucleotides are TGTGCCAGCGGTGCCCATAGCGGGAGGGGGTACAATGAGCAGTTCTTC. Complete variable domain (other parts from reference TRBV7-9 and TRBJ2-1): DTGVSQNPRHKITKRGQNVTFRCDPISEHNRLYWYRQTLGQGPEFLTYFQNEAQLEKSRLLSDRFSAERPKGSFSTLEIQRTEQGDSAMYLCASGAHSGRGYNEQFFGPGTRLTVL.

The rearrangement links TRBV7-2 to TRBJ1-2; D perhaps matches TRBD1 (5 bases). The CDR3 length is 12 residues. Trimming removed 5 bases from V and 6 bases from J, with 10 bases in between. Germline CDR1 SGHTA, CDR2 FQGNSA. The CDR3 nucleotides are TGTGCCAGCAGCCAAGGGGTTGATGGCTACACCTTC. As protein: CASSQGVDGYTF. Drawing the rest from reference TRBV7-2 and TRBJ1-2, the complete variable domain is GAGVSQSPSNKVTEKGKDVELRCDPISGHTALYWYRQSLGQGLEFLIYFQGNSAPDKSGLPSDRFSAERTGGSVSTLTIQRTQQEDSAVYLCASSQGVDGYTFGSGTRLTVV.

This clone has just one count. CDR3 sequence: CASSAGASTDTQYF. CDR3 sequence (DNA): TGTGCCAGCAGTGCCGGGGCCAGCACAGATACGCAGTATTTT. This chain links TRBV6-4 with TRBJ2-3; D may be TRBD1 or TRBD2 (5 bases each). Trimming left V 4 bases short and J 0 bases short, with 8 bases between. The CDR3 runs to 14 residues. Germline CDR1 is MRHNA and CDR2 is SNTAGT.

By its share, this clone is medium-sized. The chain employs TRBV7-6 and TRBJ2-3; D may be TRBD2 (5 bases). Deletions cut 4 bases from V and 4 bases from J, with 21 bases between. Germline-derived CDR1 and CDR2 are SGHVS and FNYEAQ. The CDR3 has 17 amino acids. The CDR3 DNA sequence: TGTGCCAGCAGCTCGCCCCTCCTAGCTTCGGGTCCAGATACGCAGTATTTT. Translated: CASSSPLLASGPDTQYF.

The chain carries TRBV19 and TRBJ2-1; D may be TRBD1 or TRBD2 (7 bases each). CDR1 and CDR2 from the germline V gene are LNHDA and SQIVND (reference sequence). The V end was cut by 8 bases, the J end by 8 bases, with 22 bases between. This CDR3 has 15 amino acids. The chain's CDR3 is CASVTSRGGGYEQFF. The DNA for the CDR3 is TGTGCCAGTGTGACTAGCAGGGGGGGTGGCTATGAGCAGTTCTTC.